Listed here are 18 T cell receptor beta chains from one sample, sequenced in a study of cytomegalovirus exposure and HLA in healthy donors. PCR used 60 Vbeta primers and 13 Jbeta primers. Clones were read by immunoSEQ multiplex PCR, and TCRdb kept only the in-frame ones, dropping some. The sample carries about 110,000 clones, approximately 80% recorded once. Input material: PBMCs. These receptors came from a man in his forties or fifties in good health and CMV-seronegative.

This clone was seen a few times. V is TRBV4-3 and J is TRBJ1-1; TRBD1 agrees at 10 bases. V was pared by 0 bases and J by 4 bases, with 11 bases of the junction left unmatched. The CDR3 is 18 residues long. Germline V lookup: CDR1 LGHNA, CDR2 YSLEER. Here the CDR3 reads CASSQDGGTGAIPTEAFF. The CDR3 coding sequence is TGCGCCAGCAGCCAAGATGGGGGGACAGGGGCCATCCCCACTGAAGCTTTCTTT.

The V gene is TRBV14, the J gene TRBJ2-7; D is possibly TRBD2 (6 bases). The CDR3 has 19 residues. V lost 2 bases and J 4 bases, leaving 27 bases between the germline ends. Germline assignment: CDR1 SGHDN and CDR2 FVKESK. DNA for the CDR3: TGTGCCAGCAGCCAATCTTCGCTTGACGGCGTGGGAGGCGAGTACGAGCAGTACTTC. It encodes CASSQSSLDGVGGEYEQYF.

The rearrangement joins TRBV5-1 to TRBJ2-3, with 16 bases lining up with TRBD2. V trimming: 4 bases; J trimming: 3 bases; junction bases outside the gene matches: 5. The CDR3 sequence is 17 residues long. Germline V gene data show CDR1 as SGHRS and CDR2 as YFSETQ. CDR3 DNA sequence: TGCGCCAGCAGCCCTGGGACTAGCGGGGGGGCAACAGATACGCAGTATTTT. It translates to CASSPGTSGGATDTQYF.

This chain joins TRBV5-1 and TRBJ2-3, with 11 bases matching TRBD2. Trimming took 0 bases from V and 0 from J; bases not matched to a gene: 24. Germline V gives CDR1 SGHRS, CDR2 YFSETQ. CDR3 size: 24 residues. The CDR3 here is CASSLAGRIGQLAGVIGSTDTQYF. Written as DNA, the CDR3 is TGCGCCAGCAGCTTGGCCGGCAGGATAGGTCAACTAGCGGGAGTAATTGGGAGCACAGATACGCAGTATTTT.

The chain joins TRBV4-3 to TRBJ2-3; TRBD1 might be the D (6 bases). The germline V and J ends were trimmed by 4 bases and 0 bases, with 17 bases remaining between them. Germline V CDR1 and CDR2: LGHNA, YSLEER. This CDR3 is built from 17 residues. The CDR3 protein is CASSRRSSGTSTDTQYF. The CDR3, as DNA: TGCGCCAGCAGCCGTAGATCGTCAGGGACAAGCACAGATACGCAGTATTTT.

The V and J genes are TRBV5-4 and TRBJ2-3, with D uncertain. Germline-derived CDR1 and CDR2 are SGHNT and YYREEE (reference sequence). V lost 2 bases and J lost 0, with 4 bases in between. This CDR3 is built from 13 residues. CDR3: CASSLTSTDTQYF. In DNA, the CDR3 is TGTGCCAGCAGCTTAACTAGCACAGATACGCAGTATTTT.

The chain links TRBV23-1 to TRBJ2-6; D gene unclear. TRBV23-1 is an open reading frame whose function is uncertain. The ends were cut back, 4 bases at V and 0 bases at J, with 4 bases in the middle. This CDR3 comprises 14 residues. The chain's CDR3 is CASSPFSGANVLTF. The CDR3 DNA is TGCGCCAGCAGTCCGTTCTCTGGGGCCAACGTCCTGACTTTC.

The chain uses TRBV5-4 and TRBJ2-7; TRBD2 agrees at 7 bases. V trimming: 0 bases; J trimming: 2 bases; junction bases outside the gene matches: 5. The CDR3 length is 15 residues. Per the germline V gene, CDR1 is SGHNT and CDR2 is YYREEE (reference sequence). This CDR3 reads CASSLEGGEAYEQYF. The CDR3 nucleotides read TGTGCCAGCAGCTTGGAGGGAGGGGAGGCCTACGAGCAGTACTTC.

The genes are TRBV28 and TRBJ2-1; D may be TRBD2 (6 bases). This CDR3 spans 12 amino acids. The V end lost 3 bases, the J end lost 14 bases, and 14 bases lay between the germline ends. The germline gives CDR1 MDHEN, CDR2 SYDVKM. The CDR3 sequence is CASSFRSGRKFF. The DNA for the CDR3 is TGTGCCAGCAGTTTTCGGTCAGGGAGGAAGTTCTTC.

V is TRBV10-1 and J is TRBJ2-7, with D perhaps TRBD1 (5 bases). The CDR3 has 13 amino acids. Germline CDR1 WNHNN, CDR2 SYGVQD (reference sequence). V lost 3 bases to trimming and J lost 6 bases, with 12 bases between them. The CDR3 region is CASSDPDRAEQYF. The CDR3 nucleotides read TGCGCCAGCAGTGACCCTGACAGAGCCGAGCAGTACTTC.

The chain has TRBV6-5 and TRBJ2-7, with TRBD1 matching over 9 bases. This CDR3 is built from 15 residues. The V segment lost 4 bases and the J segment 2 bases; nucleotides outside the gene matches: 6. The germline CDR1 and CDR2 sequences are MNHEY and SVGAGI. The CDR3 loop is CASSSRTGATYEQYF. The CDR3 DNA is TGTGCCAGCAGTTCCCGGACAGGGGCTACCTACGAGCAGTACTTC.

The chain employs TRBV28 and TRBJ2-7, with 11 bases fitting TRBD2. V lost 6 bases, J lost 3 bases, and 13 bases stayed unmatched. Germline V gene lookup returns CDR1 MDHEN and CDR2 SYDVKM. The CDR3 consists of 17 residues. The CDR3 DNA follows: TGTGCCAGCAGGACCATAGCGGGAGGGCCGGCTCGCTACGAGCAGTACTTC. Encoded protein: CASRTIAGGPARYEQYF. Full variable domain (rest looked up from reference TRBV28 and TRBJ2-7): DVKVTQSSRYLVKRTGEKVFLECVQDMDHENMFWYRQDPGLGLRLIYFSYDVKMKEKGDIPEGYSVSREKKERFSLILESASTNQTSMYLCASRTIAGGPARYEQYFGPGTRLTVT.

The chain's CDR3 is CASSPLAGFTDTQYF. The CDR3 nucleotides are TGTGCCAGCAGCCCACTTGCGGGGTTTACAGATACGCAGTATTTT. This chain uses TRBV6-1 with TRBJ2-3, with a tentative D call TRBD2 (6 bases). Trimming stripped 6 bases from V and 3 bases from J, with 16 bases between. Germline CDR1 reads MNHNS; CDR2 reads SASEGT. The CDR3 extends over 15 amino acids.

The chain couples TRBV18 to TRBJ2-3, with D uncertain. The V gene lost 1 base and the J gene lost 0 bases, with 11 bases spanning the gap. Germline V gene data show CDR1 as KGHSH and CDR2 as LQKENI. This CDR3 has 16 amino acids. The CDR3 sequence: CASSPLSAASTDTQYF. The CDR3 DNA reads TGTGCCAGCTCACCACTGTCGGCGGCTAGCACAGATACGCAGTATTTT.

Worth noting for this clone: Other DNA variants within this sample encode the same CDR3. V is TRBV7-9 and J is TRBJ2-1, with D possibly being TRBD2 (5 bases). Germline assignment: CDR1 SEHNR and CDR2 FQNEAQ (reference sequence). The V end lost 3 bases, the J end lost 9 bases, and 9 bases lay between the germline ends. The CDR3 is 12 amino acids. The CDR3 is CASSFSGGEQFF. The CDR3 region has the DNA TGTGCCAGCAGCTTCTCCGGAGGTGAGCAGTTCTTC.

For this clone: Other nucleotide sequences in the sample specify the same CDR3. The chain joins TRBV9 to TRBJ1-1; possibly TRBD1 for D (5 bases). The germline V and J ends were trimmed by 2 bases and 6 bases, with 8 bases remaining between them. Germline V CDR1 and CDR2: SGDLS, YYNGEE. The CDR3 has 12 amino acids. The CDR3: CASSVGGAEAFF. In DNA, the CDR3 is TGTGCCAGCAGCGTCGGGGGTGCTGAAGCTTTCTTT.

The chain uses TRBV7-6 and TRBJ2-5; no firm D call. The CDR3 spans 14 residues. Germline values: CDR1 SGHVS, CDR2 FNYEAQ. Trimming cost V 1 base and J 0 bases, with 6 bases left between them. CDR3 loop: CASSLGDYQETQYF. The DNA of the CDR3 is TGTGCCAGCAGCTTAGGAGATTACCAAGAGACCCAGTACTTC. The variable domain in full, completed from reference TRBV7-6 and TRBJ2-5, reads GAGVSQSPRYKVTKRGQDVALRCDPISGHVSLYWYRQALGQGPEFLTYFNYEAQQDKSGLPNDRFSAERPEGSISTLTIQRTEQRDSAMYRCASSLGDYQETQYFGPGTRLLVL.

The chain uses TRBV5-1 and TRBJ1-5; no reliable D call. Germline-derived CDR1 and CDR2 are SGHRS and YFSETQ. V lost 3 bases to trimming and J lost 6 bases, with 13 bases between them. The CDR3 is made up of 14 amino acids. The CDR3 DNA follows: TGCGCCAGCAGCTCCTACGGTCGCGGTCAGCCCCAGCATTTT. It yields the protein CASSSYGRGQPQHF.